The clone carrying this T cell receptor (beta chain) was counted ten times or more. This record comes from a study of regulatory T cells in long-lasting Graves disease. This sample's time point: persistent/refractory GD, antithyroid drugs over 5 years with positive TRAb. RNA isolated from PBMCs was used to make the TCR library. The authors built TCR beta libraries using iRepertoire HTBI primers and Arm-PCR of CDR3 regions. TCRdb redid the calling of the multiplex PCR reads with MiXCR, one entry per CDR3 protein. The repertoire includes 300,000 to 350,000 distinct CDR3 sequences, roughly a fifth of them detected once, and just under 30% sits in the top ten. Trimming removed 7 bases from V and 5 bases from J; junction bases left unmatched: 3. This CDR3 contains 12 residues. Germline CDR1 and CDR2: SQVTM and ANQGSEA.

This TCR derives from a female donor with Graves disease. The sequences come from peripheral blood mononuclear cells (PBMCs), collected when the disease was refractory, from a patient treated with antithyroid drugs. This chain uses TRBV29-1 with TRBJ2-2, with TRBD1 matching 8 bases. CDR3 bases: TGCAGCGCCGACAGGGGAACCGGGGAGCTGTTTTTT. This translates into CSADRGTGELFF.